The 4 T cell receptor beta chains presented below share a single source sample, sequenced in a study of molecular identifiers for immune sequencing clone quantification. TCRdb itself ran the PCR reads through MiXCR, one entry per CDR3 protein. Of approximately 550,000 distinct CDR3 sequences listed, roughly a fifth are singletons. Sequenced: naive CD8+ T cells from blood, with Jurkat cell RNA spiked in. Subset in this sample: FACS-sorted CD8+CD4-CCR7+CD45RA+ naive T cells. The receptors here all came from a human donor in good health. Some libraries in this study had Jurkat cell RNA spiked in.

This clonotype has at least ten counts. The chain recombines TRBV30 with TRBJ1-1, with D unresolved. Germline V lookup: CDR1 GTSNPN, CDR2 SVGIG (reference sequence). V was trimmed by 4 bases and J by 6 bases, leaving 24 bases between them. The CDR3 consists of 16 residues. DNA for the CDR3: TGTGCCTGGACCGGGGAGTCGGCTGAGGGATGGGCTGAAGCTTTCTTT. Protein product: CAWTGESAEGWAEAFF. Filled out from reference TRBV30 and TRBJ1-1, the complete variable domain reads SQTIHQWPATLVQPVGSPLSLECTVEGTSNPNLYWYRQAAGRGLQLLFYSVGIGQISSEVPQNLSASRPQDRQFILSSKKLLLSDSGFYLCAWTGESAEGWAEAFFGQGTRLTVV.

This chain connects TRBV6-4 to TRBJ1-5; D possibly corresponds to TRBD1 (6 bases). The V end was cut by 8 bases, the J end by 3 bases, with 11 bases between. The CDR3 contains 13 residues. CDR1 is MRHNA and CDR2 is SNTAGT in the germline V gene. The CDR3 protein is CASPGDTNQPQHF. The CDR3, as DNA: TGTGCCAGCCCTGGGGACACCAATCAGCCCCAGCATTTT.

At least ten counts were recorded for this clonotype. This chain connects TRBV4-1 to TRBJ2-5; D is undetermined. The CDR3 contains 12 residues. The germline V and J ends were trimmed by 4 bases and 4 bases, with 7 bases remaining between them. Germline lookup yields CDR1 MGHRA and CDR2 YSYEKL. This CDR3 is CASSPGPETQYF. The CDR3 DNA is TGCGCCAGCAGCCCGGGTCCAGAGACCCAGTACTTC.

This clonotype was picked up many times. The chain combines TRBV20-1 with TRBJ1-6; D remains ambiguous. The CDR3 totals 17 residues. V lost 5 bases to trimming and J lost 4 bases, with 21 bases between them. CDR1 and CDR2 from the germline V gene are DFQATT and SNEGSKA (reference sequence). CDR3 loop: CSALAGARTFYNSPLHF. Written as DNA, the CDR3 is TGCAGTGCTTTGGCCGGCGCGCGAACTTTTTATAATTCACCCCTCCACTTT.